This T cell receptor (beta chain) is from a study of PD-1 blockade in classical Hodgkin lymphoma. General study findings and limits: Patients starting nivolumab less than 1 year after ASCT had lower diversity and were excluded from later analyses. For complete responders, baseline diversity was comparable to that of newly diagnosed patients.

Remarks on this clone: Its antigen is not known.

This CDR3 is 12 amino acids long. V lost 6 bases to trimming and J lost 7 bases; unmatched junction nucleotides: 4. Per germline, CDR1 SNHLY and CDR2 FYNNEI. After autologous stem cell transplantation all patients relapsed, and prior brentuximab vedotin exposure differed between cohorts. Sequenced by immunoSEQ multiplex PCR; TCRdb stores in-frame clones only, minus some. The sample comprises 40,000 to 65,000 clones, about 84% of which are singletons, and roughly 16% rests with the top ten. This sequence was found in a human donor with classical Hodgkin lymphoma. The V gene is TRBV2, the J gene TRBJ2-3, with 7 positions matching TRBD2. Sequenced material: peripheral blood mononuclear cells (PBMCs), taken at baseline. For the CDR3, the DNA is TGTGCCAGCAGCGGGACTAAGAATACGCAGTATTTT. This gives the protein CASSGTKNTQYF.